The sequence of this T cell receptor (beta chain) was determined in a study of T-cell memory formation after mild COVID-19. Study-wide context: The two donors had largely donor-specific TCR clusters. Whole-study findings and limits: Pre-infection memory harbored some responding clones, suggesting cross-reactive memory joined.

A word on this clonotype: Its antigen is as yet unknown.

This CDR3 has 18 amino acids. CDR1 SEHNR and CDR2 FQNEAQ come from the germline V gene (reference sequence). The V end was cut by 4 bases, the J end by 1 base, with 22 bases between. Libraries for TCRalpha and TCRbeta carried sample barcodes and unique molecular identifiers via 5'RACE. TCRdb passed the 5' RACE reads through MiXCR, listing each CDR3 protein once. The profile shows under 650,000 distinct CDR3 sequences, 18% of them singletons. The origin of this receptor is an adult woman who had mild COVID-19 (a few samples of this study predate the infection). Cell type and time point are not known. The chain couples TRBV7-9 to TRBJ1-1; D is unclear. The sample comprised PBMCs or a T cell subset sorted from them (not recorded which). This CDR3 is CASSSQKSGSGPNTEAFF. In nucleotides, the CDR3 is TGTGCCAGCAGCTCCCAAAAATCTGGTTCTGGACCGAACACTGAAGCTTTCTTT.